These 32 T cell receptor beta chains were sequenced from one sample in a study of Tregs in tolerant kidney transplant recipients. Profiled with immunoSEQ multiplex PCR; TCRdb holds only in-frame clones, not every one. The top ten clones hold 4.5% to 6.5% of a sample with some 60,000 clones, about 86% of them seen once. Material: CD4+ T cells from blood. The receptors were sampled from a human donor in good health.

The V gene is TRBV11-2, the J gene TRBJ2-7, with a possible D match to TRBD2 (5 bases). The CDR3 is 13 amino acids. Trimming took off 6 bases at V and 2 bases at J, with 11 bases between the two ends. The germline gives CDR1 SGHAT, CDR2 FQNNGV. CDR3 in DNA: TGTGCCAGCAGGCCTACTAGGACCTACGAGCAGTACTTC. Translating gives CASRPTRTYEQYF.

V is TRBV30 and J is TRBJ1-2, with TRBD1 matching 8 bases. The ends lost 3 bases at V and 7 bases at J; junction bases unmatched: 7. The length of the CDR3 is 13 residues. The germline V gene encodes CDR1 GTSNPN and CDR2 SVGIG (reference sequence). CDR3 region: CAWRSRDRTGYTF. The CDR3 DNA follows: TGTGCCTGGAGGAGTCGGGACAGGACTGGCTACACCTTC. The full variable domain, in which reference TRBV30 and TRBJ1-2 provide the parts outside the CDR3, is SQTIHQWPATLVQPVGSPLSLECTVEGTSNPNLYWYRQAAGRGLQLLFYSVGIGQISSEVPQNLSASRPQDRQFILSSKKLLLSDSGFYLCAWRSRDRTGYTFGSGTRLTVV.

The gene calls are TRBV11-3 and TRBJ2-1, with 9 bases identical to TRBD2. Per the germline V gene, CDR1 is SGHNT and CDR2 is YENEEA. With V trimmed by 5 bases and J by 7 bases, 9 bases remained unmatched. This CDR3 has 15 amino acids. Here the CDR3 reads CASSLGASGANEQFF. The DNA of the CDR3 is TGTGCCAGCAGCCTGGGGGCTAGCGGGGCGAATGAGCAGTTCTTC.

This clone was observed a handful of times. The V call is TRBV5-4, the J call TRBJ1-4; D call uncertain. V lost 0 bases and J 5 bases, leaving 5 bases between the germline ends. The CDR3 spans 13 residues. From germline, CDR1 is SGHNT and CDR2 YYREEE (reference sequence). The DNA of the CDR3 is TGTGCCAGCAGCTTGGACTCGAATGAAAAACTGTTTTTT. Translated: CASSLDSNEKLFF. Combining the CDR3 with reference TRBV5-4 and TRBJ1-4 gives the whole variable domain ETGVTQSPTHLIKTRGQQVTLRCSSQSGHNTVSWYQQALGQGPQFIFQYYREEENGRGNFPPRFSGLQFPNYSSELNVNALELDDSALYLCASSLDSNEKLFFGSGTQLSVL.

The chain uses TRBV11-2 and TRBJ2-7; D not certain. The V end was cut by 5 bases, the J end by 0 bases, with 5 bases between. The CDR3 runs to 12 residues. Looked up from germline, CDR1 is SGHAT and CDR2 is FQNNGV. The CDR3 coding sequence is TGTGCCAGCAGCCTCAACTCCTACGAGCAGTACTTC. Translating it yields CASSLNSYEQYF.

The rearrangement uses TRBV2 and TRBJ1-5, with D perhaps TRBD1 (5 bases). This CDR3 has 14 residues. CDR1 SNHLY and CDR2 FYNNEI come from the germline V gene. The V end lost 4 bases, the J end lost 5 bases, and 12 bases lay between the germline ends. The CDR3 is CASSVDRTYQPQHF. The CDR3 DNA follows: TGTGCCAGCAGTGTAGACAGAACTTATCAGCCCCAGCATTTT.

The chain uses TRBV6-5 and TRBJ1-2, with 9 bases that match TRBD1. The length of the CDR3 is 16 residues. Germline V gives CDR1 MNHEY, CDR2 SVGAGI. The junction had 9 bases not matched to a gene; V was cut back by 0 bases and J by 7 bases. The DNA of the CDR3 is TGTGCCAGCAGTTACTCGATACAGGGACAGGGTGGTGGCTACACCTTC. It is translated as CASSYSIQGQGGGYTF.

The chain uses TRBV4-1 and TRBJ2-7, with 9 bases aligning to TRBD1. After removal of 5 bases from V and 7 bases from J, the junction contained 12 bases not matched to a gene. Germline V gene lookup returns CDR1 MGHRA and CDR2 YSYEKL. The CDR3 length is 15 residues. CDR3 in amino acids: CASSSSQGAAFEQYF. Written as DNA, the CDR3 is TGCGCCAGCAGCTCATCACAGGGGGCGGCCTTTGAGCAGTACTTC.

V and J are TRBV10-3 and TRBJ1-2; TRBD1 might be the D (6 bases). Trimming left V 3 bases short and J 4 bases short, with 18 bases between. Germline CDR1 and CDR2: ENHRY and SYGVKD. The CDR3 runs to 16 residues. The CDR3: CAISEARTAKGYGYTF. The CDR3 DNA follows: TGTGCCATCAGTGAAGCCCGGACAGCTAAGGGCTATGGCTACACCTTC.

This clone is a singleton in its sample. This sequence joins TRBV7-9 and TRBJ1-2; D is unclear. Germline V lookup: CDR1 SEHNR, CDR2 FQNEAQ (reference sequence). The CDR3 length is 14 residues. V lost 0 bases and J 4 bases, leaving 9 bases between the germline ends. The CDR3 sequence: CASSLAGGSYGYTF. The CDR3, as DNA: TGTGCCAGCAGCTTAGCGGGCGGAAGCTATGGCTACACCTTC.

The V and J genes are TRBV7-9 and TRBJ1-3; D gene uncertain. The ends were cut back, 5 bases at V and 11 bases at J, with 19 bases in the middle. Looked up from germline, CDR1 is SEHNR and CDR2 is FQNEAQ (reference sequence). CDR3 length equals 14 residues. Here the CDR3 DNA reads TGTGCCAGCAGCCTCCCCCAGGACCCACTAGCCATATATTTT. Protein product: CASSLPQDPLAIYF.

This chain uses TRBV6-6 with TRBJ2-5; no clear D. This CDR3 has 14 amino acids. The germline V gene has CDR1 MNHNY and CDR2 SVGAGI (reference sequence). The ends were cut back, 6 bases at V and 5 bases at J, with 16 bases in the middle. The CDR3 loop is CASSHPGRTETQYF. For the CDR3, the DNA is TGTGCCAGCAGCCACCCAGGAAGGACGGAGACCCAGTACTTC.

The chain recombines TRBV5-4 with TRBJ1-4; D is unclear. This CDR3 has 14 amino acids. Germline CDR1 is SGHNT and CDR2 is YYREEE (reference sequence). Between the trimmed V and J ends, which lost 4 bases and 0 bases, there was a span of 7 bases. The CDR3 sequence is CASSRTATNEKLFF. CDR3 DNA: TGTGCCAGCAGCCGGACGGCAACTAATGAAAAACTGTTTTTT.

In its sample, this clone was seen a few times. The chain joins TRBV14 to TRBJ1-2; D unresolved. This CDR3 region has 12 residues. Per germline, CDR1 SGHDN and CDR2 FVKESK. The V and J ends lost 3 bases and 4 bases respectively, with 6 bases between them. CDR3 DNA sequence: TGTGCCAGCAGCCATGAGGGCTATGGCTACACCTTC. Translated: CASSHEGYGYTF.

V is TRBV14 and J is TRBJ2-6; 8 bases align to TRBD1. This CDR3 has 20 amino acids. Germline V CDR1 and CDR2: SGHDN, FVKESK. V shed 0 bases and J 4 bases; nucleotides not matched to a gene: 14. CDR3 DNA sequence: TGTGCCAGCAGCCAAGATTTAGGACAGGGCATTGGGGTCGGGGCCAACGTCCTGACTTTC. Protein sequence: CASSQDLGQGIGVGANVLTF.

J is TRBJ1-1 and V is TRBV30, with D perhaps TRBD1 (6 bases). The germline V gene has CDR1 GTSNPN and CDR2 SVGIG (reference sequence). This CDR3 spans 16 amino acids. The germline V and J ends were trimmed by 1 base and 6 bases, with 21 bases remaining between them. CDR3 DNA sequence: TGTGCCTGGAGTGCGATCACTCAGGGGCCGGTCGCTGAAGCTTTCTTT. Translating it yields CAWSAITQGPVAEAFF.

This clone was seen once. The CDR3 reads CASSYKSNTEAFF. CDR3 DNA sequence: TGTGCCAGCAGCTACAAGAGTAACACTGAAGCTTTCTTT. The chain links TRBV4-2 to TRBJ1-1; D unclear. The CDR3 sequence is 13 residues long. Trimming removed 5 bases at V and 2 bases at J, with 9 bases between. In germline, CDR1 is LGHNA, CDR2 YNFKEQ.

The CDR3 loop reads CAWSPRGAEAFF. CDR3 DNA: TGTGCCTGGAGTCCCAGGGGGGCTGAAGCTTTCTTT. The rearrangement uses TRBV30 and TRBJ1-1; TRBD1 agrees at 7 bases. Germline V gene sequence: CDR1 GTSNPN, CDR2 SVGIG (reference sequence). CDR3 length equals 12 residues. V trimming: 2 bases; J trimming: 6 bases; junction bases outside the gene matches: 3.

This clone was seen only once. V and J are TRBV29-1 and TRBJ1-2, with D possibly being TRBD1 (5 bases). Germline V gene lookup returns CDR1 SQVTM and CDR2 ANQGSEA. The CDR3 is 13 amino acids. Trimming stripped 3 bases from V and 5 bases from J, with 13 bases between. Here the CDR3 reads CSVEGQWQYGYTF. CDR3 nucleotides: TGCAGCGTTGAGGGGCAGTGGCAATATGGCTACACCTTC.

V is TRBV7-9 and J is TRBJ1-1; 7 nucleotides match TRBD1. Germline V gene data show CDR1 as SEHNR and CDR2 as FQNEAQ (reference sequence). J was trimmed by 11 bases and V by 5 bases; bases with no gene match: 17. The CDR3 consists of 15 residues. Here the CDR3 reads CASSRRQGRSIIAFF. The CDR3 coding sequence is TGTGCCAGCAGCCGCAGACAGGGCCGTTCCATTATTGCTTTCTTT.

The chain employs TRBV6-1 and TRBJ2-7, with TRBD2 as a possible D gene (5 bases). The CDR3 is made up of 16 amino acids. Germline V lookup: CDR1 MNHNS, CDR2 SASEGT. Deletions cut 2 bases from V and 2 bases from J, with 16 bases between. CDR3 nucleotides: TGTGCCAGCAGTGAATCGTCCATCGGACTGACCTACGAGCAGTACTTC. Amino acid sequence: CASSESSIGLTYEQYF.

This clone appeared a single time. The genes are TRBV5-1 and TRBJ1-1; D uncertain. Trimming took off 0 bases at V and 1 base at J, with 7 bases between the two ends. CDR1 is SGHRS and CDR2 is YFSETQ in the germline V gene. The CDR3 has 14 amino acids. The CDR3 DNA is TGCGCCAGCAGCTTGGATCGCGGGAACACTGAAGCTTTCTTT. Residues: CASSLDRGNTEAFF.

V usage is TRBV7-9 and J usage is TRBJ2-5; the D is unclear. Germline CDR1 and CDR2: SEHNR and FQNEAQ (reference sequence). Trimming cost V 2 bases and J 5 bases, with 12 bases left between them. The CDR3 is 14 amino acids. CDR3 nucleotide sequence: TGTGCCAGCAGCTTACTGAGCTCTGGGGAGACCCAGTACTTC. It encodes CASSLLSSGETQYF. The full variable domain, completed using reference TRBV7-9 and TRBJ2-5, is DTGVSQNPRHKITKRGQNVTFRCDPISEHNRLYWYRQTLGQGPEFLTYFQNEAQLEKSRLLSDRFSAERPKGSFSTLEIQRTEQGDSAMYLCASSLLSSGETQYFGPGTRLLVL.

In this sample, this clone turned up many times. The J gene is TRBJ1-6, the V gene TRBV19; D not resolved. V dropped 6 bases and J dropped 10 bases, with 13 bases sitting between them. Germline V gene lookup returns CDR1 LNHDA and CDR2 SQIVND (reference sequence). This CDR3 spans 13 amino acids. The CDR3 sequence is CASSSGEESPLHF. The CDR3 DNA sequence: TGTGCCAGTAGCTCCGGGGAAGAATCACCCCTCCACTTT.

J is TRBJ2-7 and V is TRBV12-5, with 8 bases fitting TRBD2. The CDR3 loop spans 18 amino acids. The germline CDR1 and CDR2 sequences are LGHNT and FRNRAP. With 2 bases clipped from V and 2 bases from J, the junction kept 14 bases outside the gene matches. CDR3 nucleotide sequence: TGTGCTAGTGGTTTGAGTTCGGGAGGGCTGGGGATCGCCTACGAGCAGTACTTC. This sequence encodes CASGLSSGGLGIAYEQYF.

V is TRBV5-4 and J is TRBJ2-5; 7 nucleotides align to TRBD2. CDR1 is SGHNT and CDR2 is YYREEE in the germline V gene (reference sequence). Trimming at V came to 2 bases and at J to 5 bases, leaving 9 bases not matched to a gene. The CDR3 runs 15 residues. The CDR3 bases are TGTGCCAGCAGCTTCACGGGCAGGGAGGGGGAGACCCAGTACTTC. This sequence encodes CASSFTGREGETQYF.

V and J are TRBV6-5 and TRBJ1-2, with TRBD1 identical over 7 bases. The CDR3 is made up of 15 amino acids. Losses at the gene ends were 6 bases for V and 6 bases for J; bases not matched to a gene: 13. Per the germline V gene, CDR1 is MNHEY and CDR2 is SVGAGI. The chain's CDR3 is CASSKTARGLDGYTF. DNA for the CDR3: TGTGCCAGCAGCAAAACCGCGAGGGGGCTGGATGGCTACACCTTC.

The V call is TRBV2, the J call TRBJ1-2, with D perhaps TRBD1 (5 bases). Germline V gene lookup returns CDR1 SNHLY and CDR2 FYNNEI. The V end was cut by 4 bases, the J end by 5 bases, with 5 bases between. There are 11 residues in the CDR3. The DNA for the CDR3 is TGTGCCAGCAGTGCAGGGTATGGCTACACCTTC. Protein sequence: CASSAGYGYTF.

This chain uses TRBV5-1 with TRBJ2-7, with D perhaps TRBD1 or TRBD2 (6 bases each). Germline CDR1 SGHRS, CDR2 YFSETQ. V was cut by 3 bases and J by 6 bases, with 16 bases left in between. CDR3 length: 14 residues. The CDR3 reads CASSSGGGGSEQYF. For the CDR3, the DNA is TGCGCCAGCAGCTCCGGAGGAGGGGGTAGCGAGCAGTACTTC.

The chain carries TRBV10-3 and TRBJ2-1; 10 bases fit TRBD2. The CDR3 contains 15 residues. V dropped 3 bases and J dropped 5; count of bases not matched to a gene: 4. CDR1 is ENHRY, CDR2 SYGVKD, per germline. CDR3 in DNA: TGTGCCATCAGTGAAAAGCGGGAGGGAAACAATGAGCAGTTCTTC. Its protein product is CAISEKREGNNEQFF.

This sequence joins TRBV25-1 and TRBJ2-1, with D maybe TRBD2 (6 bases). CDR1 and CDR2 (germline): MGHDK, SYGVNS. Deletions cut 2 bases from V and 10 bases from J, with 18 bases between. This CDR3 region has 15 residues. The CDR3 spells CASSEPGAGVGEQFF. The CDR3 bases are TGTGCCAGCAGTGAACCGGGAGCTGGGGTTGGAGAGCAGTTCTTC.

The table lists this clone with a few counts. The chain is built from TRBV5-1 and TRBJ1-2, with a tentative D call TRBD1 (5 bases). The V end was cut by 0 bases, the J end by 6 bases, with 6 bases between. This CDR3 is 12 amino acids long. Per the germline V gene, CDR1 is SGHRS and CDR2 is YFSETQ. The CDR3 reads CASSLGGDGYTF. Written as DNA, the CDR3 is TGCGCCAGCAGCTTGGGAGGGGATGGCTACACCTTC.